This T cell receptor (beta chain) was found in a study of control samples from healthy donors and cancer patients. The repertoire was sequenced with immunoSEQ multiplex PCR; TCRdb's copy has only in-frame clones and lacks some. The table has tens of thousands of clones, 70% to 90% seen once. The CDR3 extends over 15 amino acids. V was pared by 4 bases and J by 8 bases, with 21 bases between. Germline V gene data show CDR1 as DFQATT and CDR2 as SNEGSKA (reference sequence). The sample was blood. J is TRBJ1-5 and V is TRBV20-1; D gene ambiguous. The sequence was obtained from a man aged 60-69 years in good health. The CDR3 loop is CSAIETGAVAEPQHF. The CDR3 nucleotides are TGCAGTGCTATTGAGACTGGCGCGGTGGCAGAGCCCCAGCATTTT.